Reported below is one TCR beta chain. Clones were sequenced by immunoSEQ multiplex PCR, and TCRdb holds only the in-frame ones, with some missing. The sample consists of roughly 250,000 clones, roughly 91% of them appearing once. The entry originates in a study of blood T cell repertoires in COVID-19. The clonotype comes from a woman aged 35 to 49 who had recovered from COVID-19. Sequenced input: peripheral blood.

The DNA for the CDR3 is TGTGCCAGCAGCTCTATGACAGGGGGCGCTGCCTATGGCTACACCTTC. It codes for CASSSMTGGAAYGYTF. The J gene is TRBJ1-2, the V gene TRBV7-2; TRBD1 matches 10 bases. CDR3 length: 16 amino acids. The germline CDR1 and CDR2 sequences are SGHTA and FQGNSA. Losses at the gene ends were 4 bases for V and 4 bases for J; bases not matched to a gene: 9.